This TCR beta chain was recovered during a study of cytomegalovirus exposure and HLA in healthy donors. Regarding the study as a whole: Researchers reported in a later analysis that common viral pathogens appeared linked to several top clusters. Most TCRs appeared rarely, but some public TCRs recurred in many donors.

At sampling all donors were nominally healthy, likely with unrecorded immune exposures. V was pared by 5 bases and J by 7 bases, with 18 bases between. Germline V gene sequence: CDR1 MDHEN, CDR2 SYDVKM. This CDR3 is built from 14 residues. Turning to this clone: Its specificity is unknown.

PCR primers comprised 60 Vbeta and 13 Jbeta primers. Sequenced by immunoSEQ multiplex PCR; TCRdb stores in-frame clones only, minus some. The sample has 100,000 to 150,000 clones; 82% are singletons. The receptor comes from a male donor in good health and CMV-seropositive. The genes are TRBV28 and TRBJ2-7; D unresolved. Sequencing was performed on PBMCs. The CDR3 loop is CASSPPPSPREQYF. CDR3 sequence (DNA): TGTGCCAGCAGTCCCCCTCCCTCTCCGAGGGAGCAGTACTTC.